The subject of this entry is one T cell receptor beta chain. This record comes from a study of blood T cell repertoires in COVID-19. As handled by the study authors: Reference gene primer amplification yielded estimated nucleated cell counts. Sequencing was performed with immunoSEQ multiplex PCR; in TCRdb, only in-frame clones are kept and a portion is missing. D and trimming come from the DNA, and the V and J calls and clone size come from that table. The sample records fewer than 350,000 clones, approximately 83% being singletons. The length of the CDR3 is 15 residues. Per the germline V gene, CDR1 is KGHSH and CDR2 is LQKENI. Trimming pared 10 bases from V and 3 bases from J, leaving 21 bases between.

This receptor was identified in a woman aged 25 to 39 who had recovered from COVID-19. The specimen sequenced was peripheral blood. The rearrangement joins TRBV18 to TRBJ2-5; maybe TRBD2 (6 bases). The CDR3: CATGGSPQKKETQYF. In nucleotides, the CDR3 is TGTGCCACCGGGGGTAGCCCTCAAAAAAAAGAGACCCAGTACTTC.